This T cell receptor beta chain was sequenced in a study of blood T cells in healthy people across ages. The germline gives CDR1 MNHNY, CDR2 SVGAGI (reference sequence). Trimming took off 6 bases at V and 5 bases at J, with 22 bases between the two ends. The CDR3 totals 16 residues. Together with a sample-barcoded 5' primer, a J-beta primer mix was included in a second PCR lasting roughly 6 to 12 cycles. Each cDNA molecule, via a template-switch adaptor with 12 random nucleotides, was tagged. TCRdb re-derived calls from the 5' RACE reads in MiXCR, one entry per CDR3 protein. The sample contains around 620,000 distinct CDR3 sequences, approximately 25% of which appear only once.

The sequencing input was blood. V usage is TRBV6-6 and J usage is TRBJ2-5, with D perhaps assigned TRBD1 or TRBD2 (6 bases each). This clonotype originated in a woman in her sixties or seventies in good health. The CDR3 sequence is CASRTGLGGAGETQYF. CDR3 coding DNA: TGTGCCAGCAGAACCGGGCTGGGGGGCGCTGGGGAGACCCAGTACTTC.